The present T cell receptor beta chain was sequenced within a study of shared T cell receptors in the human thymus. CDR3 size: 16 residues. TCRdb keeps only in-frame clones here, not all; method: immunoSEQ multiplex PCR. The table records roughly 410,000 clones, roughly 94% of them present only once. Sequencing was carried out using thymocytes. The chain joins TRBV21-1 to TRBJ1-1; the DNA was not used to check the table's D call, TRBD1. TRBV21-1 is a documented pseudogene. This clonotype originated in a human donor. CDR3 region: CASSKGSGQGNTEAFF. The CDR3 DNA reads TGTGCCAGCAGCAAAGGAAGCGGACAGGGGAACACTGAAGCTTTCTTT.